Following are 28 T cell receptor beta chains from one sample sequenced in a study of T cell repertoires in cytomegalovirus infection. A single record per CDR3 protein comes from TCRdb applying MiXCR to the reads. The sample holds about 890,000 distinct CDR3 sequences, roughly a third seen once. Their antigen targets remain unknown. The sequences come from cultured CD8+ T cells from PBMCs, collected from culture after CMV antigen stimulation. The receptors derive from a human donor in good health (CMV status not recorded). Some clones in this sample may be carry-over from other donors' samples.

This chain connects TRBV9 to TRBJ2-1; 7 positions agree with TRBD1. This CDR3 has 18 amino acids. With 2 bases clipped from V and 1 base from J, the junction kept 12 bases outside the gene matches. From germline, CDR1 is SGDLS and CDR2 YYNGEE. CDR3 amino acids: CASSVSIFRDRSYNEQFF. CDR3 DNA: TGTGCCAGCAGCGTCTCTATATTCAGGGACAGATCCTACAATGAGCAGTTCTTC.

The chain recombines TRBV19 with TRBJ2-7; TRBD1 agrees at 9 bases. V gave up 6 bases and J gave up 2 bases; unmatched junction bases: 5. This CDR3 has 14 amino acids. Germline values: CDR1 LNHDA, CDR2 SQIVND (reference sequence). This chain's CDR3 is CASSTGQGTYEQYF. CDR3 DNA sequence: TGTGCCAGTAGCACAGGACAGGGGACCTACGAGCAGTACTTC.

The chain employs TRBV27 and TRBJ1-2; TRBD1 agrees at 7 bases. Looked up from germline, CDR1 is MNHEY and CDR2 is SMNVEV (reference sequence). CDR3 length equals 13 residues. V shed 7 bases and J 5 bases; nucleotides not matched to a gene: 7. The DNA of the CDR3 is TGTGCCAGCACCGCGGGACAGATATATGGCTACACCTTC. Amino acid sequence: CASTAGQIYGYTF.

The CDR3 nucleotides are TGTGCCAGCAGCCCCTGGGACCTTGGAAACACCATATATTTT. Encoded protein: CASSPWDLGNTIYF. This rearrangement joins TRBV7-2 to TRBJ1-3; TRBD1 might be the D (5 bases). The V end was cut by 5 bases, the J end by 3 bases, with 11 bases between. CDR3 length: 14 residues. CDR1 is SGHTA and CDR2 is FQGNSA in the germline V gene.

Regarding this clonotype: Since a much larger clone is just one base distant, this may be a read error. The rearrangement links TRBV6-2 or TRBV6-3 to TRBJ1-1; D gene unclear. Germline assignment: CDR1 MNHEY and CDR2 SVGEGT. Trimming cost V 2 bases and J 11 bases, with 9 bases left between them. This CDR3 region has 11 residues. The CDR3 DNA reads TGTGCCAGCAGTTACGGTAGGGCTGCTTTCTTT. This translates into CASSYGRAAFF.

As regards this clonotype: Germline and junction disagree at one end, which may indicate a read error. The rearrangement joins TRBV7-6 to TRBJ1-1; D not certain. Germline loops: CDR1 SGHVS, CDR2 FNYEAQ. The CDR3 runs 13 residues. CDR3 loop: CASSSLSGTEAFF. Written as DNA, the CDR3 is TGTGCTAGCAGCTCCCTATCCGGCACTGAAGCTTTCTTT.

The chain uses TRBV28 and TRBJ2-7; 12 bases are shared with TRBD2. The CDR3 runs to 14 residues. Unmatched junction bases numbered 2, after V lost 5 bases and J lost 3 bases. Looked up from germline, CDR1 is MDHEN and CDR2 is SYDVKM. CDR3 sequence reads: CASSVGLAGYEQYV. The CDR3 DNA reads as TGTGCCAGCAGTGTGGGACTAGCGGGCTACGAGCAGTACGTC.

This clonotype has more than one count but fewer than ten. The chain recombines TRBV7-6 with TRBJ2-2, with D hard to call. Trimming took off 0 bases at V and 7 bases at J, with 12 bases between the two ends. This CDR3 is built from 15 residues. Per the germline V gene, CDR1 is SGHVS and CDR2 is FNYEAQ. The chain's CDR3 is CASSLAGLGIGELFF. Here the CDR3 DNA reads TGTGCCAGCAGCTTAGCGGGTCTTGGGATCGGGGAGCTGTTTTTT.

The CDR3 loop reads CASSPSLPAYEAFF. DNA for the CDR3: TGTGCCAGCAGTCCTTCTCTCCCAGCTTATGAAGCTTTCTTT. This chain connects TRBV27 to TRBJ1-1; D is unresolved. V was shortened by 5 bases and J by 7 bases, with 17 bases between the two germline ends. The CDR3 sequence is 14 residues long. Germline V lookup: CDR1 MNHEY, CDR2 SMNVEV (reference sequence).

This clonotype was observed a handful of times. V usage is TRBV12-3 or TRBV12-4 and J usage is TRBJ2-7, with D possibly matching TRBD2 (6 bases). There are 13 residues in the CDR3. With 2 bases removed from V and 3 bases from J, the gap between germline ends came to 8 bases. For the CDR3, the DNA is TGTGCCAGCAGTTTACCGGGGGACTACGAGCAGTACTTC. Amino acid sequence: CASSLPGDYEQYF.

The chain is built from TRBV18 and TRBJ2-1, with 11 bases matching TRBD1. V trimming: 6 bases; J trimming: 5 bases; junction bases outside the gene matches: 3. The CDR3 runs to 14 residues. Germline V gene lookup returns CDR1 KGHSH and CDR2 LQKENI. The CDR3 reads CASSGTGGHNEQFF. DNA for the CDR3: TGTGCCAGCTCCGGGACAGGGGGGCACAATGAGCAGTTCTTC.

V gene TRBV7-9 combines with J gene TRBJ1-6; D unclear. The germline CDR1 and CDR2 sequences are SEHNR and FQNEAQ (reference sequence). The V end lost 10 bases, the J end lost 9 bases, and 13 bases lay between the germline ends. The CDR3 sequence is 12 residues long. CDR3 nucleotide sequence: TGTGCCATCTTACCCCCGGGTTCACCCCTCCACTTT. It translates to CAILPPGSPLHF. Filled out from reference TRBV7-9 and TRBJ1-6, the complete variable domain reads DTGVSQNPRHKITKRGQNVTFRCDPISEHNRLYWYRQTLGQGPEFLTYFQNEAQLEKSRLLSDRFSAERPKGSFSTLEIQRTEQGDSAMYLCAILPPGSPLHFGNGTRLTVT.

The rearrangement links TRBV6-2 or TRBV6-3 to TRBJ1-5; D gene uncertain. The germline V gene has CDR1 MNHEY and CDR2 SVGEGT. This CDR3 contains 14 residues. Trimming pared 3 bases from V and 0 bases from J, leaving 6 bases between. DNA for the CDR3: TGTGCCAGCAGTTATTTCTATAGCAATCAGCCCCAGCATTTT. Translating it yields CASSYFYSNQPQHF.

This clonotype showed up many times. CDR3 loop: CASSPTEWNSGANVLTF. CDR3 nucleotides: TGTGCCAGCAGCCCTACAGAGTGGAACTCTGGGGCCAACGTCCTGACTTTC. The chain has TRBV7-2 and TRBJ2-6; D gene uncertain. The CDR3 length is 17 residues. Germline V gene data show CDR1 as SGHTA and CDR2 as FQGNSA. Between the trimmed V and J ends, which lost 5 bases and 0 bases, there was a span of 14 bases.

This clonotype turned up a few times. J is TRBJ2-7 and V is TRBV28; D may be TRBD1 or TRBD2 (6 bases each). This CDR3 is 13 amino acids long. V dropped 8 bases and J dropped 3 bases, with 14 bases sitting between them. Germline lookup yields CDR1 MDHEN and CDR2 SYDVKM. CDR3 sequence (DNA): TGTGCCAGCGGTCTTCGGGGGCTCTACGAGCAGTACGTC. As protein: CASGLRGLYEQYV.

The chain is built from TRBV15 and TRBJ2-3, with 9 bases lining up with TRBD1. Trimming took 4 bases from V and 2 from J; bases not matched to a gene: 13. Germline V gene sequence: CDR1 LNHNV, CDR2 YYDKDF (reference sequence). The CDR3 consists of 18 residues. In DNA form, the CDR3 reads TGTGCCACCAGCAAACCGGGACAGGGATTCTCCCACACAGATACGCAGTATTTT. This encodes CATSKPGQGFSHTDTQYF.

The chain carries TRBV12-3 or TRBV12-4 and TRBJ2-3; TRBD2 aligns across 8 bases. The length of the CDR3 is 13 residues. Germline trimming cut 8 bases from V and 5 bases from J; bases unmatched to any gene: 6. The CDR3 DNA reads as TGTGCCAGCGACGGGGGGGGAGGAGATACGCAGTATTTT. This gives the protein CASDGGGGDTQYF.

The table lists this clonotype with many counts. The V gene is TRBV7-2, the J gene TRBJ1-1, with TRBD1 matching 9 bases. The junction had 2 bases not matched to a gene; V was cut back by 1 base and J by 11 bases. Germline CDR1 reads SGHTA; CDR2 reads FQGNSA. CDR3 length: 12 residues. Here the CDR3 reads CASSLGTGEAFF. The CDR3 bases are TGTGCCAGCAGCTTAGGGACAGGGGAGGCTTTCTTT.

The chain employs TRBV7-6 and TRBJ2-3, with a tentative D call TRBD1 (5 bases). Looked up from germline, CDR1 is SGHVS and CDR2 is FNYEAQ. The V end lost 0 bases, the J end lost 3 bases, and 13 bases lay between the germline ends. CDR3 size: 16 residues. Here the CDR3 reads CASSLALIGETDTQYF. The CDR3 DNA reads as TGTGCCAGCAGCTTAGCGCTGATAGGGGAAACAGATACGCAGTATTTT.

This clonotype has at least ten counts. CDR3 protein: CAISPSGRNYGYTF. The CDR3 DNA reads TGTGCCATCAGTCCCTCGGGACGTAACTATGGCTACACCTTC. The V call is TRBV10-3, the J call TRBJ1-2; D is possibly TRBD1 (5 bases). Germline V gene sequence: CDR1 ENHRY, CDR2 SYGVKD. The germline V and J ends were trimmed by 5 bases and 1 base, with 11 bases remaining between them. This CDR3 region has 14 residues.

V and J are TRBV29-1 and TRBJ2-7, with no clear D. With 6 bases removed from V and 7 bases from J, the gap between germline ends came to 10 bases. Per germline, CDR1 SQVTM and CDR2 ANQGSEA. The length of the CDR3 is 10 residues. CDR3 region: CSVAETEQYF. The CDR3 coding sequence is TGCAGCGTAGCCGAGACGGAGCAGTACTTC.

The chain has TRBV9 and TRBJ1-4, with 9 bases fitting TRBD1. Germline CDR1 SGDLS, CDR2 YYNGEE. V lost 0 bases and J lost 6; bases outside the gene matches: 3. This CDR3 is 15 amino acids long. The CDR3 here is CASSVEGQGDEKLFF. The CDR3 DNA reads TGTGCCAGCAGCGTAGAGGGACAGGGCGATGAAAAACTGTTTTTT.

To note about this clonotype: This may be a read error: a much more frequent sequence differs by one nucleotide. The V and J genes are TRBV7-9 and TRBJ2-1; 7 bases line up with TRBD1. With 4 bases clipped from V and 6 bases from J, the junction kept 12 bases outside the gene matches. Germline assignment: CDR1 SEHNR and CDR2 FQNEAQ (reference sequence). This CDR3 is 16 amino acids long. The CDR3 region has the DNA TGTGCCAGCAGCTCCCCCCGGACAGGAGTCTGCAATGAGCAGTTCTTC. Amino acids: CASSSPRTGVCNEQFF. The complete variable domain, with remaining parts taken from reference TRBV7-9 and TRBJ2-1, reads DTGVSQNPRHKITKRGQNVTFRCDPISEHNRLYWYRQTLGQGPEFLTYFQNEAQLEKSRLLSDRFSAERPKGSFSTLEIQRTEQGDSAMYLCASSSPRTGVCNEQFFGPGTRLTVL.

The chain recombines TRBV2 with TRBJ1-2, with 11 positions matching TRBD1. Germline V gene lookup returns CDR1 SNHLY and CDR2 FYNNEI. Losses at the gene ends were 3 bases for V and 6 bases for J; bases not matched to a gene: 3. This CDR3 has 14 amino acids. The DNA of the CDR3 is TGTGCCAGCAGTGATCGGACAGGGGGCGATGGCTACACCTTC. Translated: CASSDRTGGDGYTF.

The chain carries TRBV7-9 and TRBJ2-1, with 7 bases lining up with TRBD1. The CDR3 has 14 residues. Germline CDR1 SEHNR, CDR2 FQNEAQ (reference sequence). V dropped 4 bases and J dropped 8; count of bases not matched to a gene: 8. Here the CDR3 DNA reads TGTGCCAGCAGCTCCGGACAGGACAAGGATGAGCAGTTCTTC. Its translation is CASSSGQDKDEQFF.

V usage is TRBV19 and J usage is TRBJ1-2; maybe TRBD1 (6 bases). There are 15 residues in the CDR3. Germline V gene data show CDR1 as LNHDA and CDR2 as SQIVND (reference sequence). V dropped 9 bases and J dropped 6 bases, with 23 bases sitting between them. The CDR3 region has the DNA TGTGCCAGCGACGCCCAAACAGGGAATCTTGATGGCTACACCTTC. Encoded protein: CASDAQTGNLDGYTF. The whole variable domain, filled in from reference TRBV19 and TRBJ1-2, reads DGGITQSPKYLFRKEGQNVTLSCEQNLNHDAMYWYRQDPGQGLRLIYYSQIVNDFQKGDIAEGYSVSREKKESFPLTVTSAQKNPTAFYLCASDAQTGNLDGYTFGSGTRLTVV.

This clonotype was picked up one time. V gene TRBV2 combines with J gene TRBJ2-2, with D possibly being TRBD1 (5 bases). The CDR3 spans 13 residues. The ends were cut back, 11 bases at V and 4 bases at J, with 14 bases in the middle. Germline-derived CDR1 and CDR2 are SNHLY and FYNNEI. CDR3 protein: CAVGAHSTGELFF. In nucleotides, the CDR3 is TGTGCCGTAGGGGCGCACAGCACCGGGGAGCTGTTTTTT.

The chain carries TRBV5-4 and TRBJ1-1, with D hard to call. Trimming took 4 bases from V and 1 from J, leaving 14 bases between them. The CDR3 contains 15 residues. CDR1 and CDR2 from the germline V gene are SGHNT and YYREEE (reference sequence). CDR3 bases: TGTGCCAGCAGCGGACCACTTTCACCGAACACTGAAGCTTTCTTT. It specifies CASSGPLSPNTEAFF. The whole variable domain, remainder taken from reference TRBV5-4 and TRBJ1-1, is ETGVTQSPTHLIKTRGQQVTLRCSSQSGHNTVSWYQQALGQGPQFIFQYYREEENGRGNFPPRFSGLQFPNYSSELNVNALELDDSALYLCASSGPLSPNTEAFFGQGTRLTVV.